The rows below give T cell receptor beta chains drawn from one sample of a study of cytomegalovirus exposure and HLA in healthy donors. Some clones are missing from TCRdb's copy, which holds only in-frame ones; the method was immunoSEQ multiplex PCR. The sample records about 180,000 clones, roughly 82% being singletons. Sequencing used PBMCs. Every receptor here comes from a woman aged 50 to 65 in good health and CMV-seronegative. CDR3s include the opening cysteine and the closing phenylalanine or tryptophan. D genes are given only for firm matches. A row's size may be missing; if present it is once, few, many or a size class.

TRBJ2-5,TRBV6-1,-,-,TGTGCCAGCAGTGAAGCTCGGGGTTCGGCGGTAGAGACCCAGTACTTC,CASSEARGSAVETQYF
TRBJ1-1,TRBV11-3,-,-,TGTGCCAGCAGCTGGAGGGGAAGCACTGAAGCTTTCTTT,CASSWRGSTEAFF
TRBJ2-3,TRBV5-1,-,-,TGCGCCAGCAGCTACAGCGGGCCCCCCACAGATACGCAGTATTTT,CASSYSGPPTDTQYF
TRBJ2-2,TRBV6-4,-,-,TGTGCCAGCAGTGACTCATACGGGTTCGGGGAGCTGTTTTTT,CASSDSYGFGELFF
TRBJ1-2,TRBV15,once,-,TGTGCCACCAGCAGACGGGGGGGTTATAACTATGGCTACACCTTC,CATSRRGGYNYGYTF
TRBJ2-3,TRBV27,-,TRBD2,TGTGCCAGCAGAGATAGCCGGGGAGGGGAGCAGTATTTT,CASRDSRGGEQYF
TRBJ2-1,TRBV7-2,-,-,TGTGCCAGCACCAGATCCGGCGGGATGAAGAACAATGAGCAGTTCTTC,CASTRSGGMKNNEQFF
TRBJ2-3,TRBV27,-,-,TGTGCCAGCAGTTTTCGGGGTGCAGATACGCAGTATTTT,CASSFRGADTQYF
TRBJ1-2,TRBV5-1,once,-,TGCGCCAGCAGCTTATCACAAGGGGATGGCTACACCTTC,CASSLSQGDGYTF
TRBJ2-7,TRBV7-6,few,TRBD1,TGTGCCAGCAGCCCAATCCGACAGGGCTACGAGCAGTACTTC,CASSPIRQGYEQYF
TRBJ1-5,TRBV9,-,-,TGTGCCAGCAGCGTAGGAGGCTCCAATCAGCCCCAGCATTTT,CASSVGGSNQPQHF
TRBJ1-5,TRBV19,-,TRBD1,TGTGCCAGTAGTATATTACAGGGGGCGTCCGCCTTTCAGCCCCAGCATTTT,CASSILQGASAFQPQHF
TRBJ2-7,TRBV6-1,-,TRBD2,TGTGCCAGCTCTAGGACTAGCGGATACGAGCAGTACTTC,CASSRTSGYEQYF
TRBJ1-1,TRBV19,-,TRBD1,TGTGCCAGTAGTTTGCAGGGGGGAATACTCACTGAAGCTTTCTTT,CASSLQGGILTEAFF
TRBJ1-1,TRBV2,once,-,TGTGCCAGCAGCGGTAGCATGAACACTGAAGCTTTCTTT,CASSGSMNTEAFF
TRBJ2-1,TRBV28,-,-,TGTGCCAGCAGTAGGGGGGGGCAGGGCAATGAGCAGTTCTTC,CASSRGGQGNEQFF
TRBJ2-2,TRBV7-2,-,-,TGTGCCAGCAGCTCCCTAGTGGGGGAGCTGTTTTTT,CASSSLVGELFF
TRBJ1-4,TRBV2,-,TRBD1,TGTGCCAGCATAGGGCAGGGGGCCTATGGTGAAAAACTGTTTTTT,CASIGQGAYGEKLFF
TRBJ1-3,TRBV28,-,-,TGTGCCAGCTCCAGTGGCCTCGGAAACACCATATATTTT,CASSSGLGNTIYF
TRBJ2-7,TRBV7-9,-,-,TGTGCCAACAGTCGGATCACAGGGCGCTCCTACGAGCAGTACTTC,CANSRITGRSYEQYF
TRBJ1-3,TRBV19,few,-,TGTGCCAGTAGTTCTTCTCGTCTGAGCTCTGGAAACACCATATATTTT,CASSSSRLSSGNTIYF
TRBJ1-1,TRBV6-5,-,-,TGTGCCAGCAGCTCCGACAAAGAGAGCGAAGCTTTCTTT,CASSSDKESEAFF
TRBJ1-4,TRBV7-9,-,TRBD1,TGTTCCAGCAGCCGGACGACAGGGGGAGGCGAAAAACTGTTTTTT,CSSSRTTGGGEKLFF
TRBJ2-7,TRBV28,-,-,TGTGCCAGCAGCGGGGTCGCGTACGAGCAGTACTTC,CASSGVAYEQYF
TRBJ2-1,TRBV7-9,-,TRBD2,TGTGCCAGCAGCTTCAGCGGGGGGGGTTCGTTCTTC,CASSFSGGGSFF
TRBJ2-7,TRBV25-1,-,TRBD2,TGTGCCAGCAGTGGGGCTAGCGGCTCCTACGAGCAGTACTTC,CASSGASGSYEQYF
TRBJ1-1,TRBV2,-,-,TGTGCCAGCAGTGGAGGGAACAGACTAAACACTGAAGCTTTCTTT,CASSGGNRLNTEAFF
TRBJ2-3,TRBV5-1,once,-,TGCGCCAGCAGCTTGGAGTCCAGGGGTAGCACAGATACGCAGTATTTT,CASSLESRGSTDTQYF
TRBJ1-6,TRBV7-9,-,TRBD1,TGTGCCAGCAGCACAGGACAGGGAACCTATAATTCACCCCTCCACTTT,CASSTGQGTYNSPLHF
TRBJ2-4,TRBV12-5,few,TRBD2,TGTGCTAGTGGTTTAACCGGGGAGGGAAACATTCAGTACTTC,CASGLTGEGNIQYF
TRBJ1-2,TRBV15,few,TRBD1,TGTGCCACCAGCAGAGGACCGGGACAGCGTGACTATGGCTACACCTTC,CATSRGPGQRDYGYTF
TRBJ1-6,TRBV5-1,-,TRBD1,TGCGCCAGCAGCTTGACGGGACAGCACTATAATTCACCCCTCCACTTT,CASSLTGQHYNSPLHF
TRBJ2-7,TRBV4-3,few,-,TGCGCCAGCAGCCAAGGACTGACCGGGACATCCACCTACGAGCAGTACTTC,CASSQGLTGTSTYEQYF
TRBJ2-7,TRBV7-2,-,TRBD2,TGTGCCAGCAGCTTACTCGGAACTAGCGGGAATCGGGCGTCATACGAGCAGTACTTC,CASSLLGTSGNRASYEQYF
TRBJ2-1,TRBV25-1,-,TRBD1,TGTGCCAGCAGAGACAGGGGGCGCGGGTACAATGAGCAGTTCTTC,CASRDRGRGYNEQFF
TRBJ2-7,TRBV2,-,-,TGTGCCAGCAGCCTACTAGCAGGGGAGCAGTACTTC,CASSLLAGEQYF
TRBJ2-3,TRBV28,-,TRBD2,TGTGCCAGCAGTTTAGGCGTGCGGGAGAGGCGGTATTTT,CASSLGVRERRYF
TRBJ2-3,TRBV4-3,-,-,TGCGCCAGCAGCCAAAGCCCGGGGACAGATACGCAGTATTTT,CASSQSPGTDTQYF
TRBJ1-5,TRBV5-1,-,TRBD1,TGCGCCAGCAGCCCGGGACAGGGGGTATATCAGCCCCAGCATTTT,CASSPGQGVYQPQHF
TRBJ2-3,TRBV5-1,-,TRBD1,TGCGCCAGCAGCTCGAACAGGGGGTCGGCAGATACGCAGTATTTT,CASSSNRGSADTQYF
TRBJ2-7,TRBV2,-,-,TGTGCCAGCAAAGCGGTCTACGAGCAGTACTTC,CASKAVYEQYF
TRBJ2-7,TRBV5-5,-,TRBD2,TGTGCCAGCAGTGAGGGGAGGGGCTTTCCCTCCTACGAGCAGTACTTC,CASSEGRGFPSYEQYF
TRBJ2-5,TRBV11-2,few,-,TGTGCCAGCAGCTTAGTCCTGGCTGACAGGCAAGAGACCCAGTACTTC,CASSLVLADRQETQYF
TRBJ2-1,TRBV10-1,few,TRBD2,TGCGCCAGCAGCACCTCAGCGGGAGGGCTGCTTTTCTTC,CASSTSAGGLLFF
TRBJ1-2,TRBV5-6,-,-,TGTGCCAGCAGCTTTAGTTCAGGGGTATATGGCTACACCTTC,CASSFSSGVYGYTF
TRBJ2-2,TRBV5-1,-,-,TGCGCCAGCAGCCAGACGGGAGCGAACACCGGGGAGCTGTTTTTT,CASSQTGANTGELFF
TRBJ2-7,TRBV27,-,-,TGTGCCAGCAGTTTATTACACGGGGTCGGCGAGCAGTACTTC,CASSLLHGVGEQYF
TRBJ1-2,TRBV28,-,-,TGTGCCAGCAGGGACCTGACAGATGGCTACACCTTC,CASRDLTDGYTF
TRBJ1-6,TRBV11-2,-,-,TGTGCCAGCAGCCCTAAATCTACAGGGTACTCACCCCTCCACTTT,CASSPKSTGYSPLHF
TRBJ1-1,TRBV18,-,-,TGTGCCAGCTCTCCCAGGGCCTCAAGCCCGAACACTGAAGCTTTCTTT,CASSPRASSPNTEAFF
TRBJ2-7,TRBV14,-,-,TGTGCCAGCAGTTTTTTCAGCGGGTTCGACAGCTTCGACGAGCAGTACTTC,CASSFFSGFDSFDEQYF
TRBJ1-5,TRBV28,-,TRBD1,TGTGCCAGCAGTTTTGAGGCCCACGGGACAGAAAATAGCAATCAGCCCCAGCATTTT,CASSFEAHGTENSNQPQHF
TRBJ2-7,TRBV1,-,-,TGCACCAGCAGCCATCCATTCGGCCAAACGGGAGACGAGCAGTACTTC,CTSSHPFGQTGDEQYF
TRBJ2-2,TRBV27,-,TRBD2,TGTGCCAGCAGTTTAGCGTTCGGGTTGCTAGCGGGGGGCCGAGGGGAGCTGTTTTTT,CASSLAFGLLAGGRGELFF